What follows are 30 T cell receptor beta chains derived from one specimen sequenced in a study of blood T cells in healthy people across ages. The second PCR ran roughly 6 to 11 cycles with a sample-barcoded 5' primer and J-beta primers. TCRdb used MiXCR to reprocess the 5' RACE reads, holding one entry per CDR3 protein. This sample carries around 1.5 million distinct CDR3 sequences, around 36% of them seen once, and the ten largest clones take around 11%. The sample comprised blood. The receptors here all came from a woman in her twenties or thirties in good health.

The chain uses TRBV12-3 or TRBV12-4 and TRBJ2-1; 16 bases map to TRBD2. The CDR3 is 18 residues long. The V and J ends lost 4 bases and 9 bases, in that order; junction bases with no gene match: 12. CDR3 residues: CASSSRDPGLAGGGEQFF. DNA of the CDR3: TGTGCCAGCAGTTCACGGGACCCGGGACTAGCGGGAGGGGGTGAGCAGTTCTTC.

This chain connects TRBV20-1 to TRBJ2-1; D not certain. Trimming took off 6 bases at V and 7 bases at J, with 10 bases between the two ends. This CDR3 is 11 amino acids long. Germline V lookup: CDR1 DFQATT, CDR2 SNEGSKA (reference sequence). The CDR3 loop reads CSAHPQNEQFF. The CDR3 region has the DNA TGCAGTGCGCACCCACAAAATGAGCAGTTCTTC.

This chain joins TRBV20-1 and TRBJ1-2, with a tentative D call TRBD1 (6 bases). The CDR3 is 15 amino acids. CDR1 is DFQATT and CDR2 is SNEGSKA in the germline V gene (reference sequence). V was shortened by 3 bases and J by 7 bases, with 21 bases between the two germline ends. The CDR3 is CSASVSAGTRRGYTF. The CDR3 coding sequence is TGCAGTGCTAGTGTCTCCGCCGGGACACGGCGTGGCTACACCTTC.

The chain uses TRBV14 and TRBJ1-6, with D perhaps TRBD1 (5 bases). Trimming took 3 bases from V and 10 from J, leaving 7 bases between them. The germline V gene has CDR1 SGHDN and CDR2 FVKESK. This CDR3 has 12 amino acids. CDR3 sequence: CASSQGVSPLHF. CDR3 in DNA: TGTGCCAGCAGCCAGGGGGTGTCACCCCTCCACTTT.

V is TRBV15 and J is TRBJ2-7, with unresolved D. V lost 0 bases to trimming and J lost 3 bases, with 9 bases between them. Germline CDR1 and CDR2: LNHNV and YYDKDF (reference sequence). The CDR3 length is 14 residues. The CDR3 here is CATSRDYSLYEQYF. The CDR3 nucleotides are TGTGCCACCAGCAGAGATTACAGTCTCTACGAGCAGTACTTC.

V usage is TRBV7-3 and J usage is TRBJ2-2; maybe TRBD1 (5 bases). Germline CDR1 and CDR2: SGHTA and FQGTGA. This CDR3 spans 14 amino acids. V was shortened by 4 bases and J by 6 bases, with 12 bases between the two germline ends. CDR3 nucleotides: TGTGCCAGCAGCTCGCAGGGTGGGTCCGGGGAGCTGTTTTTT. Its protein is CASSSQGGSGELFF.

This clonotype was seen only a few times. The chain links TRBV6-6 to TRBJ1-6; a weak D match, TRBD1 (5 bases). The ends were cut back, 7 bases at V and 7 bases at J, with 14 bases in the middle. Germline loops: CDR1 MNHNY, CDR2 SVGAGI (reference sequence). This CDR3 is 14 amino acids long. CDR3 in DNA: TGTGCCAGCAACCGGGACCTCGGGAATTCACCCCTCCACTTT. Its translation: CASNRDLGNSPLHF.

This chain uses TRBV7-9 with TRBJ1-1; D is unclear. This CDR3 has 13 residues. Trimming shortened V by 2 bases and J by 1 base, and 5 bases separated the two germline ends. In germline, CDR1 is SEHNR, CDR2 FQNEAQ (reference sequence). CDR3 DNA: TGTGCCAGCAGCTTAATCACGAACACTGAAGCTTTCTTT. Translating it yields CASSLITNTEAFF.

A remark on this clonotype: Compared with germline, one end of the junction differs, possibly owing to a read error. The chain carries TRBV6-1 and TRBJ1-5, with TRBD1 identical over 7 bases. The CDR3 totals 14 residues. The germline gives CDR1 MNHNS, CDR2 SASEGT. DNA for the CDR3: TGTGCCAGCAGTGAAACAGGGGCCCATCAGCCCCAGAATTTT. Amino acid sequence: CASSETGAHQPQNF.

The chain recombines TRBV5-1 with TRBJ2-1; possible D gene TRBD1, 6 bases. There are 15 residues in the CDR3. From germline, CDR1 is SGHRS and CDR2 YFSETQ. V lost 4 bases and J 5 bases, leaving 16 bases between the germline ends. The CDR3 protein is CASSPLATGNNEQFF. The CDR3 DNA reads as TGCGCCAGCAGCCCCCTGGCGACAGGAAACAATGAGCAGTTCTTC.

A remark on this clonotype: Given a much more abundant clone one base away, this may be a read error. The rearrangement uses TRBV5-4 and TRBJ2-1, with 9 bases aligning to TRBD1. The V gene's germline CDR1 is SGHNT and CDR2 YYREEE (reference sequence). There are 16 residues in the CDR3. DNA for the CDR3: TGTGTCAGCAGCGGGGACAGGGAGAGGACCTACAATGAGCAGTTCTTC. Its protein is CVSSGDRERTYNEQFF.

In this sample, this clonotype turned up a few times. CDR3 sequence reads: CASNDRGSGTDTQYF. The CDR3 region has the DNA TGCGCCAGCAACGACAGGGGGTCGGGCACAGATACGCAGTATTTT. The chain couples TRBV5-1 to TRBJ2-3, with 9 bases fitting TRBD1. The CDR3 sequence is 15 residues long. CDR1 SGHRS and CDR2 YFSETQ come from the germline V gene. With 6 bases clipped from V and 1 base from J, the junction kept 6 bases outside the gene matches. Based on the CDR3 plus reference TRBV5-1 and TRBJ2-3, the full variable domain is KAGVTQTPRYLIKTRGQQVTLSCSPISGHRSVSWYQQTPGQGLQFLFEYFSETQRNKGNFPGRFSGRQFSNSRSEMNVSTLELGDSALYLCASNDRGSGTDTQYFGPGTRLTVL.

Many counts were recorded for this clonotype. This chain connects TRBV27 to TRBJ2-6; D is ambiguous. The CDR3 spans 16 residues. The ends were cut back, 3 bases at V and 2 bases at J, with 11 bases in the middle. Germline-derived CDR1 and CDR2 are MNHEY and SMNVEV (reference sequence). The CDR3 sequence: CASSFTVNPGANVLTF. The CDR3 region has the DNA TGTGCCAGCAGTTTTACGGTAAACCCTGGGGCCAACGTCCTGACTTTC.

The chain couples TRBV7-3 to TRBJ2-5, with TRBD2 identical over 10 bases. The V gene's germline CDR1 is SGHTA and CDR2 FQGTGA. CDR3 length equals 18 residues. The ends lost 1 base at V and 2 bases at J; junction bases unmatched: 10. The CDR3 loop reads CASSLKASGRRQQETQYF. The CDR3 DNA sequence: TGTGCCAGCAGCTTAAAAGCTAGCGGGAGACGACAACAAGAGACCCAGTACTTC. Looking up the rest from reference TRBV7-3 and TRBJ2-5 gives the full variable domain: GAGVSQTPSNKVTEKGKYVELRCDPISGHTALYWYRQSLGQGPEFLIYFQGTGAADDSGLPNDRFFAVRPEGSVSTLKIQRTERGDSAVYLCASSLKASGRRQQETQYFGPGTRLLVL.

The sample holds a few counts of this clonotype. V usage is TRBV12-3 or TRBV12-4 and J usage is TRBJ2-5, with 10 bases identical to TRBD2. This CDR3 is built from 16 residues. Trimming at V came to 5 bases and at J to 5 bases, leaving 11 bases not matched to a gene. The CDR3 loop is CASSQIKRGGVETQYF. The CDR3 coding sequence is TGTGCCAGCAGTCAGATAAAGCGGGGGGGCGTGGAGACCCAGTACTTC.

This clonotype was recorded many times. The V gene is TRBV5-6, the J gene TRBJ2-7; no definite D call. V lost 0 bases and J lost 2, with 9 bases in between. The CDR3 extends over 14 amino acids. Per germline, CDR1 SGHDT and CDR2 YYEEEE. CDR3 nucleotide sequence: TGTGCCAGCAGCTTGGACGACAACGCCTACGAGCAGTACTTC. Its protein product is CASSLDDNAYEQYF.

The chain links TRBV4-1 to TRBJ2-2, with 10 bases that match TRBD1. V shed 1 base, J shed 5 bases, and the junction held 16 bases outside the gene matches. Germline CDR1 MGHRA, CDR2 YSYEKL. The CDR3 length is 20 residues. The CDR3 region has the DNA TGCGCCAGCAGCCAAGTCGGGTCGGGGAAGACAGGGGGCGCGACCGGGGAGCTGTTTTTT. Translating gives CASSQVGSGKTGGATGELFF.

CDR3 in DNA: TGTGCCACCAGCAGACCGTGGGCCAGGGGTCACAATGAGCAGTTCTTC. This gives the protein CATSRPWARGHNEQFF. The rearrangement uses TRBV15 and TRBJ2-1; tentative D call: TRBD1 (6 bases). Per germline, CDR1 LNHNV and CDR2 YYDKDF (reference sequence). The CDR3 is 16 amino acids. V was pared by 2 bases and J by 5 bases, with 16 bases between.

Concerning this clonotype itself: This may arise from a read error, as a much more abundant clone is one base away. The chain carries TRBV11-2 and TRBJ2-5, with D hard to call. Germline CDR1 and CDR2: SGHAT and FQNNGV. The CDR3 sequence is 13 residues long. The CDR3 loop reads CASSLEGKATRYF. DNA for the CDR3: TGTGCCAGCAGCTTAGAAGGGAAGGCGACCCGGTACTTC.

The sample holds a few counts of this clonotype. This chain connects TRBV5-1 to TRBJ2-5; TRBD2 aligns across 11 bases. Trimming cost V 4 bases and J 4 bases; bases outside gene matches: 3. Per the germline V gene, CDR1 is SGHRS and CDR2 is YFSETQ. The CDR3 loop spans 14 amino acids. CDR3 sequence reads: CASSIGTSGETQYF. CDR3 coding DNA: TGCGCCAGCAGCATAGGGACTAGCGGAGAGACCCAGTACTTC.

This clonotype came up a few times. The chain employs TRBV12-3 or TRBV12-4 and TRBJ2-2, with 7 bases identical to TRBD1. The CDR3 totals 19 residues. Germline trimming cut 3 bases from V and 6 bases from J; bases unmatched to any gene: 19. CDR3 sequence (DNA): TGTGCCAGCAGTTTCCCCAGTACCGACAGGGTAGGCGAACCCGGGGAGCTGTTTTTT. It yields the protein CASSFPSTDRVGEPGELFF.

This chain connects TRBV10-3 to TRBJ2-1; TRBD2 aligns across 8 bases. CDR3 length equals 18 residues. CDR1 and CDR2 from the germline V gene are ENHRY and SYGVKD. The V and J ends lost 5 bases and 0 bases, in that order; junction bases with no gene match: 12. The CDR3: CAISPTRGGPNSYNEQFF. The CDR3 DNA reads as TGTGCCATCAGTCCAACACGGGGGGGCCCCAACTCCTACAATGAGCAGTTCTTC.

With regard to this clonotype: Since a much larger clone is just one base distant, this may be a read error. This chain uses TRBV4-2 with TRBJ2-1; D gene unclear. CDR3 size: 13 residues. Trimming pared 0 bases from V and 10 bases from J, leaving 10 bases between. In germline, CDR1 is LGHNA, CDR2 YNFKEQ. In DNA, the CDR3 is TGTGCCAGCAGCCAAGAAAGCTTGACCGAGCAGTTCTTC. Translated: CASSQESLTEQFF.

This clonotype was found a few times. The chain uses TRBV4-1 and TRBJ1-5, with D tentatively TRBD1 (5 bases). V was shortened by 4 bases and J by 4 bases, with 17 bases between the two germline ends. The CDR3 runs 16 residues. Germline CDR1 and CDR2: MGHRA and YSYEKL. The CDR3 DNA is TGCGCCAGCAGCCCCACGGGGCAGGGAAGTAATCAGCCCCAGCATTTT. This encodes CASSPTGQGSNQPQHF.

Only a few counts were recorded for this clonotype. This chain joins TRBV20-1 and TRBJ2-1; 11 nucleotides match TRBD2. Germline assignment: CDR1 DFQATT and CDR2 SNEGSKA (reference sequence). With 8 bases clipped from V and 4 bases from J, the junction kept 10 bases outside the gene matches. The CDR3 spans 15 residues. The CDR3 is CSTPHSGRVYNEQFF. CDR3 DNA sequence: TGCAGTACCCCTCATAGCGGGAGGGTATACAATGAGCAGTTCTTC.

This clonotype was detected a few times. The chain employs TRBV30 and TRBJ2-7; 8 positions match TRBD1. With V trimmed by 8 bases and J by 3 bases, 6 bases remained unmatched. The germline CDR1 and CDR2 sequences are GTSNPN and SVGIG (reference sequence). The CDR3 extends over 12 amino acids. The chain's CDR3 is CAADRGHYEQYF. CDR3 coding DNA: TGTGCCGCAGACAGGGGCCACTACGAGCAGTACTTC.

This clonotype came up a few times. The gene calls are TRBV5-5 and TRBJ1-2; D gene unclear. Per the germline V gene, CDR1 is SGHKS and CDR2 is YYEKEE (reference sequence). The CDR3 has 14 amino acids. Trimming left V 4 bases short and J 4 bases short, with 14 bases between. In DNA form, the CDR3 reads TGTGCCAGCAGCGCAGCGACAATGGCCTATGGCTACACCTTC. Translating gives CASSAATMAYGYTF. The full variable domain, rest sourced from reference TRBV5-5 and TRBJ1-2, is DAGVTQSPTHLIKTRGQQVTLRCSPISGHKSVSWYQQVLGQGPQFIFQYYEKEERGRGNFPDRFSARQFPNYSSELNVNALLLGDSALYLCASSAATMAYGYTFGSGTRLTVV.

This chain links TRBV6-2 or TRBV6-3 with TRBJ1-2; maybe TRBD1 (6 bases). The length of the CDR3 is 13 residues. Trimming stripped 5 bases from V and 2 bases from J, with 9 bases between. Germline V gives CDR1 MNHEY, CDR2 SVGEGT. CDR3 in DNA: TGTGCCAGCAGTAACAGGGTCAACTATGGCTACACCTTC. Its protein product is CASSNRVNYGYTF.

The V and J genes are TRBV6-1 and TRBJ2-1; TRBD1 aligns across 8 bases. The CDR3 covers 13 residues. The J segment lost 5 bases and the V segment lost 6 bases, leaving 3 bases of the junction unmatched. The germline CDR1 and CDR2 sequences are MNHNS and SASEGT. Here the CDR3 reads CASSDRGHNEQFF. The CDR3 DNA reads as TGTGCCAGCAGCGACAGGGGACACAATGAGCAGTTCTTC.

The CDR3 sequence: CASSLPQGTDNEKLFF. CDR3 DNA: TGCGCCAGCAGCCTGCCCCAGGGGACGGACAATGAAAAACTGTTTTTT. The chain uses TRBV5-1 and TRBJ1-4; a possible D gene is TRBD1 (6 bases). Germline V lookup: CDR1 SGHRS, CDR2 YFSETQ. The CDR3 runs to 16 residues. Trimming stripped 4 bases from V and 5 bases from J, with 18 bases between.